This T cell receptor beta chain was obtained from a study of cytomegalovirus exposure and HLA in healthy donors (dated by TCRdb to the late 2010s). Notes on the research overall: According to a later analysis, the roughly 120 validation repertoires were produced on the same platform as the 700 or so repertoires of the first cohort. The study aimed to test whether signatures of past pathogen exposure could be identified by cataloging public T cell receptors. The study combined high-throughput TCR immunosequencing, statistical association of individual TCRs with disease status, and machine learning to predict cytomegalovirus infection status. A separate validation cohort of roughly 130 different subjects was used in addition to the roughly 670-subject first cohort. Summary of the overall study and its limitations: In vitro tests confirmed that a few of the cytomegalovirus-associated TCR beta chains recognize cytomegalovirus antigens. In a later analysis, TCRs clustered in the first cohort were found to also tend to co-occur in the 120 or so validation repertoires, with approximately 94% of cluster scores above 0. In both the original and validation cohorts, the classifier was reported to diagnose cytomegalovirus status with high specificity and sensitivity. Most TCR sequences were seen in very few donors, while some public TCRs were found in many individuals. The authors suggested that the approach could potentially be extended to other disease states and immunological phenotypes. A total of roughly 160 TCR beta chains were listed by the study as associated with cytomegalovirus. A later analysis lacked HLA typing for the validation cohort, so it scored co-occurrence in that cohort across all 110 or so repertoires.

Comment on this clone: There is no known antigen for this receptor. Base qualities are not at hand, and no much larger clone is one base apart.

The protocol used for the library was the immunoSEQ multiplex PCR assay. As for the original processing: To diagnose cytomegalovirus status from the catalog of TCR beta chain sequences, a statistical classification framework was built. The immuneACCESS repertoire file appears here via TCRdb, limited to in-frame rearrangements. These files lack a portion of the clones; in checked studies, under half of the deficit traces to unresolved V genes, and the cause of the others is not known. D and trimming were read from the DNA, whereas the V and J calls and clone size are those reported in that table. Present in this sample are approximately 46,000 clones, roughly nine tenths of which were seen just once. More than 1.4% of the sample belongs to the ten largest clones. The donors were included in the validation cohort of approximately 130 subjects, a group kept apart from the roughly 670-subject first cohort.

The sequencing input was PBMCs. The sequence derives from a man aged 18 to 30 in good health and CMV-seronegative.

The bases read TGTGCCAGCAGTGTAACACCGGGACAGAGTTACAATGAGCAGTTCTTC. This encodes CASSVTPGQSYNEQFF. Recombination connected TRBV28 to TRBJ2-1; TRBD1 agrees with 7 junctional bases. The CDR3 measures 16 amino acids from cysteine to phenylalanine. The sequence is cut down to CDR3 DNA, 48 bases in frame from base 1. V is pruned by 5 bases and J by 4 bases, leaving 11 bases of the junction without a gene match. The germline V gene yields MDHEN for CDR1 and SYDVKM for CDR2.